Listed here are 32 T cell receptor beta chains from one sample, sequenced in a study of T cells in Graves' hyperthyroidism and ophthalmopathy. Researchers took RNA transcripts and amplified the TCR beta CDR3 regions from them. First-round RT-PCR of the TCR CDR3 relied on the HTBI primer set. TCRdb itself ran the multiplex PCR reads through MiXCR, one entry per CDR3 protein. The data contain about 400,000 distinct CDR3 sequences, more than 13% of them singletons. The sequencing sample was made of blood. These receptors were collected from a man aged 50 to 59 with Graves' ophthalmopathy.

About this clonotype: Possible read error: a much larger clone is one base away. The chain carries TRBV3-1 and TRBJ2-1; 12 nucleotides match TRBD2. CDR1 is LGHDT and CDR2 is YNNKEL in the germline V gene (reference sequence). The CDR3 runs to 15 residues. CDR3 residues: CAGSQDVLAGGEQFF. The CDR3 nucleotides read TGTGCCGGCAGCCAAGATGTCCTAGCGGGAGGGGAGCAGTTCTTC.

This clonotype was picked up many times. The chain uses TRBV6-1 and TRBJ1-5, with D perhaps matching TRBD1 (5 bases). This CDR3 contains 16 residues. Trimming cost V 4 bases and J 6 bases, with 19 bases left between them. Per the germline V gene, CDR1 is MNHNS and CDR2 is SASEGT. The CDR3 DNA sequence: TGTGCCAGCAGTGCCGAACGGGGCATGGCCTCTCAGCCCCAGCATTTT. Residues: CASSAERGMASQPQHF.

This clonotype has ten or more counts. The chain joins TRBV18 to TRBJ2-1; perhaps TRBD1 as D (6 bases). The CDR3 has 15 amino acids. With 1 base removed from V and 8 bases from J, the gap between germline ends came to 15 bases. Germline loops: CDR1 KGHSH, CDR2 LQKENI. CDR3 sequence (DNA): TGTGCCAGCTCACCACTTCCTTCAGGGGACGATGAGCAGTTCTTC. It codes for CASSPLPSGDDEQFF. The whole variable domain, filled in from reference TRBV18 and TRBJ2-1, reads NAGVMQNPRHLVRRRGQEARLRCSPMKGHSHVYWYRQLPEEGLKFMVYLQKENIIDESGMPKERFSAEFPKEGPSILRIQQVVRGDSAAYFCASSPLPSGDDEQFFGPGTRLTVL.

At least ten counts were recorded for this clonotype. The chain joins TRBV6-1 to TRBJ2-2; D not resolved. V was clipped by 5 bases and J by 7 bases, with 8 bases between them. CDR3 length: 12 residues. Germline V lookup: CDR1 MNHNS, CDR2 SASEGT. In DNA, the CDR3 is TGTGCCAGCAGTTCCATCGGCGGGGAGCTGTTTTTT. Translated, it gives CASSSIGGELFF.

This clonotype has a handful of counts. This chain connects TRBV19 to TRBJ2-3; D is undetermined. Germline lookup yields CDR1 LNHDA and CDR2 SQIVND (reference sequence). The CDR3 is made up of 12 amino acids. Trimming pared 6 bases from V and 2 bases from J, leaving 6 bases between. The CDR3: CASSTATDTQYF. CDR3 in DNA: TGTGCCAGTAGCACAGCCACAGATACGCAGTATTTT.

This clonotype was observed at least ten times. Its ends do not fully match the called genes, so a read error is possible. The chain uses TRBV7-7 and TRBJ2-5; the D gene is possibly TRBD2 (7 bases). CDR1 and CDR2 from the germline V gene are SSHAT and FNYEAQ (reference sequence). This CDR3 comprises 14 residues. In DNA, the CDR3 is TGTGCTAGCAGCACGAGCGGGACATCCGAGACCCAGTACTTC. It translates to CASSTSGTSETQYF.

The chain employs TRBV6-5 and TRBJ2-1; 7 bases line up with TRBD1. Per germline, CDR1 MNHEY and CDR2 SVGAGI. The CDR3 has 14 amino acids. Germline trimming cut 7 bases from V and 8 bases from J; bases unmatched to any gene: 11. CDR3 region: CASISHRGRDEQFF. In DNA, the CDR3 is TGTGCCAGCATTTCTCACAGGGGTAGAGATGAGCAGTTCTTC.

In its sample, this clonotype was seen many times. The rearrangement links TRBV6-1 to TRBJ2-1; 7 nucleotides agree with TRBD1. This CDR3 spans 16 amino acids. After removal of 5 bases from V and 5 bases from J, the junction contained 12 bases not matched to a gene. Germline V CDR1 and CDR2: MNHNS, SASEGT. CDR3 residues: CASSWTGRSVHNEQFF. The CDR3 DNA follows: TGTGCCAGCAGTTGGACAGGTCGATCGGTACACAATGAGCAGTTCTTC.

This clonotype was counted ten times or more. The chain is built from TRBV30 and TRBJ1-3; D is ambiguous. Germline assignment: CDR1 GTSNPN and CDR2 SVGIG (reference sequence). V lost 3 bases to trimming and J lost 6 bases, with 9 bases between them. The CDR3 totals 12 residues. The CDR3 protein is CAWSLSANTIYF. CDR3 nucleotide sequence: TGTGCCTGGAGCCTAAGTGCAAACACCATATATTTT.

The gene calls are TRBV6-5 and TRBJ1-5; 8 bases agree with TRBD1. The CDR3 is 13 residues long. From germline, CDR1 is MNHEY and CDR2 SVGAGI. The ends lost 4 bases at V and 7 bases at J; junction bases unmatched: 3. As DNA, the CDR3 is TGTGCCAGCAGTTCAAACAGGGGGCAGCCCCAGCATTTT. Amino acids: CASSSNRGQPQHF.

Concerning this clonotype itself: A much larger clone lies one base from this, so it may be a read error. The chain couples TRBV3-1 to TRBJ1-1; no clear D. This CDR3 spans 15 amino acids. Trimming left V 10 bases short and J 4 bases short, with 22 bases between. CDR1 and CDR2 from the germline V gene are LGHDT and YNNKEL (reference sequence). The CDR3 nucleotides read TGTGCCACTGTCCCTGGCTTGACCCCTAGCACTGAAGCTTTCTTT. Protein sequence: CATVPGLTPSTEAFF.

Remarks on this clonotype: At one of its ends the junction is not consistent with the germline gene, which may arise from a read error. The V call is TRBV19, the J call TRBJ2-3; a possible D gene is TRBD2 (5 bases). This CDR3 has 14 residues. Germline CDR1 LNHDA, CDR2 SQIVND (reference sequence). The CDR3 sequence is CGSSIGLAADTQYF. The DNA of the CDR3 is TGTGGCAGTAGTATCGGTCTAGCCGCAGATACGCAGTATTTT.

Remarks on this clonotype: It may be a read error: a sequence one base away is much more abundant. V and J are TRBV27 and TRBJ2-7; 9 nucleotides match TRBD2. J gave up 6 bases and V 0 bases, and 6 bases lay outside the gene matches. The CDR3 spans 15 residues. The germline CDR1 and CDR2 sequences are MNHEY and SMNVEV (reference sequence). The CDR3 reads CASSLSLAGACEQYF. CDR3 nucleotides: TGTGCCAGCAGTTTATCGTTAGCGGGAGCCTGCGAGCAGTACTTC.

This clonotype was detected many times. The rearrangement uses TRBV4-2 and TRBJ2-7, with D unclear. The V gene's germline CDR1 is LGHNA and CDR2 YNFKEQ. Between the trimmed V and J ends, which lost 5 bases and 4 bases, there was a span of 15 bases. The CDR3 sequence is 14 residues long. CDR3 amino acids: CASSYTIGKYEQYF. The DNA of the CDR3 is TGTGCCAGCAGCTATACGATAGGAAAATACGAGCAGTACTTC.

Ten or more counts support this clonotype. V gene TRBV18 combines with J gene TRBJ1-1, with D unresolved. V gave up 2 bases and J gave up 4 bases, with 17 bases separating them. The V gene's germline CDR1 is KGHSH and CDR2 LQKENI. This CDR3 is built from 16 residues. As DNA, the CDR3 is TGTGCCAGCTCACCAGGTGGGCTCCGGATTGGCACTGAAGCTTTCTTT. As protein: CASSPGGLRIGTEAFF.

Ten or more counts support this clonotype. The chain recombines TRBV20-1 with TRBJ2-3; TRBD1 might be the D (5 bases). V dropped 5 bases and J dropped 1 base, with 13 bases sitting between them. The CDR3 extends over 14 amino acids. Germline V gene lookup returns CDR1 DFQATT and CDR2 SNEGSKA (reference sequence). The CDR3 here is CSAADRKGTDTQYF. The CDR3 DNA is TGCAGTGCTGCTGACAGAAAAGGCACAGATACGCAGTATTTT.

As to this clonotype: A much bigger clone sits one base away, suggesting this may be a read error. This chain joins TRBV28 and TRBJ2-1; D gene uncertain. CDR3 length: 15 residues. Per germline, CDR1 MDHEN and CDR2 SYDVKM. The CDR3 sequence: CASSLWSPPYNGQFF. Here the CDR3 DNA reads TGTGCCAGCAGTTTGTGGTCCCCCCCCTACAATGGGCAGTTCTTC.

This clonotype was found many times. The V call is TRBV5-5, the J call TRBJ1-2; TRBD1 matches at 8 bases. The CDR3 consists of 15 residues. V dropped 4 bases and J dropped 4; count of bases not matched to a gene: 9. Germline values: CDR1 SGHKS, CDR2 YYEKEE (reference sequence). The CDR3 nucleotides read TGTGCCAGCAGCCATTTACAGGGGGAGCCCTATGGCTACACCTTC. Its translation: CASSHLQGEPYGYTF.

This clonotype was seen at least ten times. The chain couples TRBV7-9 to TRBJ1-1, with D possibly matching TRBD1 (6 bases). CDR1 and CDR2 (germline): SEHNR, FQNEAQ (reference sequence). This CDR3 is built from 16 residues. Trimming removed 0 bases from V and 6 bases from J, with 17 bases in between. The CDR3 loop reads CASSLALVQGRSEAFF. CDR3 nucleotide sequence: TGTGCCAGCAGCTTAGCGCTAGTACAGGGTAGGTCTGAAGCTTTCTTT.

This clonotype was seen many times. This chain connects TRBV5-1 to TRBJ1-5; D gene ambiguous. CDR1 and CDR2 (germline): SGHRS, YFSETQ. V lost 1 base and J 6 bases, leaving 8 bases between the germline ends. This CDR3 contains 13 residues. CDR3 sequence (DNA): TGCGCCAGCAGCTTGAGGGTCGGTCAGCCCCAGCATTTT. Residues: CASSLRVGQPQHF.

The table lists this clonotype with many counts. For the CDR3, the DNA is TGTGCCAGCAGCGTAAACGGGAGGGACTACAATGAGCAGTTCTTC. Translated, it gives CASSVNGRDYNEQFF. The chain recombines TRBV9 with TRBJ2-1, with 8 bases that match TRBD2. There are 15 residues in the CDR3. Germline assignment: CDR1 SGDLS and CDR2 YYNGEE. The J segment lost 3 bases and the V segment lost 1 base, leaving 3 bases of the junction unmatched.

This clonotype showed up many times. The chain recombines TRBV20-1 with TRBJ2-7; 16 bases are a match to TRBD2. The CDR3 consists of 18 residues. V lost 2 bases, J lost 0 bases, and 7 bases stayed unmatched. Germline V lookup: CDR1 DFQATT, CDR2 SNEGSKA (reference sequence). CDR3 protein: CSARFGTSGRAASYEQYF. In nucleotides, the CDR3 is TGCAGTGCTAGATTTGGGACTAGCGGGAGGGCCGCCTCCTACGAGCAGTACTTC.

The J gene is TRBJ2-3, the V gene TRBV12-3 or TRBV12-4; no definite D call. V was pared by 2 bases and J by 1 base, with 10 bases between. The CDR3 has 15 amino acids. This chain's CDR3 is CASSLSAQGTDTQYF. DNA for the CDR3: TGTGCCAGCAGTTTAAGCGCCCAGGGCACAGATACGCAGTATTTT.

The sample holds a few counts of this clonotype. The rearrangement links TRBV9 to TRBJ1-2; unclear D gene. CDR1 is SGDLS and CDR2 is YYNGEE in the germline V gene. This CDR3 is built from 14 residues. Trimming cost V 0 bases and J 1 base, with 7 bases left between them. The CDR3 nucleotides are TGTGCCAGCAGCGTAGGTGATGATAACTATGGCTACACCTTC. Translating gives CASSVGDDNYGYTF.

The chain recombines TRBV24-1 with TRBJ2-1; D is unresolved. The CDR3 spans 13 residues. CDR1 is KGHDR and CDR2 is SFDVKD in the germline V gene. The V gene lost 2 bases and the J gene lost 8 bases, with 9 bases spanning the gap. The CDR3 DNA sequence: TGTGCCACCAGTGATTCGACACCGTATGAGCAGTTCTTC. This encodes CATSDSTPYEQFF.

This clonotype has a count of ten or more. The chain employs TRBV3-1 and TRBJ1-2, with D possibly being TRBD1 (5 bases). Between the trimmed V and J ends, which lost 1 base and 0 bases, there was a span of 12 bases. The germline CDR1 and CDR2 sequences are LGHDT and YNNKEL (reference sequence). CDR3 length equals 16 residues. The CDR3 DNA is TGTGCCAGCAGCCAAGGGGTGGGGCGCGCTAACTATGGCTACACCTTC. Translated, it gives CASSQGVGRANYGYTF.

There are a few counts of this clonotype. The germline gene is not matched at one end of the junction; a read error may be the cause. V is TRBV7-7 and J is TRBJ2-1, with D perhaps matching TRBD2 (6 bases). CDR1 and CDR2 from the germline V gene are SSHAT and FNYEAQ (reference sequence). There are 16 residues in the CDR3. The CDR3 region is CASSLGTLPTYNEQFF. In DNA, the CDR3 is TGTGCTAGCAGCTTAGGGACTCTTCCGACCTACAATGAGCAGTTCTTC.

The J gene is TRBJ1-4, the V gene TRBV12-3 or TRBV12-4, with 9 bases identical to TRBD1. Losses at the gene ends were 6 bases for V and 0 bases for J; bases not matched to a gene: 8. The length of the CDR3 is 17 residues. DNA of the CDR3: TGTGCCAGCAGCCTGGGACAGGGTGGTTCAACTAATGAAAAACTGTTTTTT. Residues: CASSLGQGGSTNEKLFF.

This clonotype was seen at least ten times. The V and J genes are TRBV11-2 and TRBJ2-7; no clear D. Germline loops: CDR1 SGHAT, CDR2 FQNNGV. The CDR3 sequence is 12 residues long. V dropped 2 bases and J dropped 1 base, with 3 bases sitting between them. CDR3 residues: CASSLKSYEQYF. The DNA of the CDR3 is TGTGCCAGCAGCTTAAAATCCTACGAGCAGTACTTC.

This clonotype was detected many times. The V call is TRBV28, the J call TRBJ2-7, with no clear D. Germline CDR1 is MDHEN and CDR2 is SYDVKM. V lost 3 bases and J lost 0, with 15 bases in between. The CDR3 sequence is 16 residues long. The CDR3 sequence: CASSLIDALYSYEQYF. CDR3 nucleotides: TGTGCCAGCAGTTTGATCGACGCGCTGTACTCCTACGAGCAGTACTTC.

This clonotype was detected many times. The rearrangement links TRBV18 to TRBJ1-5; weak D call: TRBD1 (6 bases). This CDR3 is 16 amino acids long. Trimming shortened V by 5 bases and J by 3 bases, and 17 bases separated the two germline ends. Germline values: CDR1 KGHSH, CDR2 LQKENI. CDR3: CASSGLPGANNQPQHF. The CDR3 coding sequence is TGTGCCAGCTCAGGATTGCCAGGGGCTAACAATCAGCCCCAGCATTTT.

V usage is TRBV7-8 and J usage is TRBJ2-1; 8 positions match TRBD2. CDR1 is SGHVS, CDR2 FQNEAQ, per germline. Unmatched junction bases numbered 5, after V lost 0 bases and J lost 7 bases. The CDR3 covers 15 residues. This CDR3 is CASSLARGLGNEQFF. The CDR3 DNA reads as TGTGCCAGCAGCTTAGCGAGGGGACTAGGTAATGAGCAGTTCTTC.